This T cell receptor (beta chain) appears in the sequencing data of a study of T cell responses to AZD1222 COVID-19 vaccine. Study at large: Researchers grouped second doses given at about 4 or about 12 weeks into one pool. Study-wide points: As reported, nearly half of all spike-specific TCRs target variant regions that are unmutated. Without day 14 samples, only post-peak T cell repertoires were studied. The study found Spike-specific TCR breadth and depth rose after two AZD1222 doses.

In this sample, this clone turned up a few times. No antigen is known for it. V was shortened by 1 base and J by 3 bases, with 9 bases between the two germline ends. The germline CDR1 and CDR2 sequences are LNHDA and SQIVND (reference sequence). This CDR3 has 14 amino acids. The method was immunoSEQ multiplex PCR; TCRdb's version includes in-frame clones alone and lacks a portion of them. The sample shows approximately 90,000 clones, approximately 88% of them seen only once. The rearrangement joins TRBV19 to TRBJ1-2; D might be TRBD1 (5 bases). The origin of this receptor is an adult in good health. The material sequenced was peripheral blood, taken on day 0 of AZD1222 vaccination. In DNA, the CDR3 is TGTGCCAGTAGTATAGTAGCCAGGGACTATGGCTACACCTTC. Its protein is CASSIVARDYGYTF.